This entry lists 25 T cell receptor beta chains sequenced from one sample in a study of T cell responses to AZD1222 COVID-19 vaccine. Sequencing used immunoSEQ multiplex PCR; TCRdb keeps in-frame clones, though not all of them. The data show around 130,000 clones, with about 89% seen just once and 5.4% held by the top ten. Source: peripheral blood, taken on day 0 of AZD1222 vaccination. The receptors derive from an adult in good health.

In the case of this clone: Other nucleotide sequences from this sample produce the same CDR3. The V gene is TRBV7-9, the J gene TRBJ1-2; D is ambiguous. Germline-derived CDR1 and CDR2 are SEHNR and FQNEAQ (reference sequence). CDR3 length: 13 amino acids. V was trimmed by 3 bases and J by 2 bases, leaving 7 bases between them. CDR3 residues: CASSLGGNYGYTF. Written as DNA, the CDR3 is TGTGCCAGCAGCTTGGGCGGGAACTATGGCTACACCTTC.

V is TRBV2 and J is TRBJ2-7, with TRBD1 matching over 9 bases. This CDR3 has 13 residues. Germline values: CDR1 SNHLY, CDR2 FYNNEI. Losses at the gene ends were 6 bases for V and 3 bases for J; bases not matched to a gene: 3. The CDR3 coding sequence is TGTGCCAGCAGAGGGGACAGGGACTACGAGCAGTACTTC. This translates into CASRGDRDYEQYF. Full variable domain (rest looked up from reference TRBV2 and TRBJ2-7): EPEVTQTPSHQVTQMGQEVILRCVPISNHLYFYWYRQILGQKVEFLVSFYNNEISEKSEIFDDQFSVERPDGSNFTLKIRSTKLEDSAMYFCASRGDRDYEQYFGPGTRLTVT.

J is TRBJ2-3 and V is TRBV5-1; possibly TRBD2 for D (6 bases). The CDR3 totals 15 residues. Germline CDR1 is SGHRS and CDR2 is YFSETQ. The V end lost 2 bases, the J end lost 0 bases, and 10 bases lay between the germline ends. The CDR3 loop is CASSLWEASTDTQYF. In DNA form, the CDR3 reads TGCGCCAGCAGCTTATGGGAGGCTAGCACAGATACGCAGTATTTT.

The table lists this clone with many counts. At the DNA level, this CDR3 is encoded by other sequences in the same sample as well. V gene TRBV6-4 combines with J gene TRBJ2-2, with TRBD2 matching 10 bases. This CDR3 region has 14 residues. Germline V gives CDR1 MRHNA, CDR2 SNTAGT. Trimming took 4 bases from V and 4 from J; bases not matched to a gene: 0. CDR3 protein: CASSASGSTGELFF. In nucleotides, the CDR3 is TGTGCCAGCAGTGCTAGCGGGAGCACCGGGGAGCTGTTTTTT.

Here the CDR3 DNA reads TGCGCCAGCAGCTTGGAACTACAGAGCATAGGTTCACCCCTCCACTTT. The encoded protein is CASSLELQSIGSPLHF. The V call is TRBV5-1, the J call TRBJ1-6; D call uncertain. CDR3 length: 16 residues. V lost 0 bases and J lost 9, with 16 bases in between. Germline values: CDR1 SGHRS, CDR2 YFSETQ.

The CDR3, as DNA: TGTGCCAGCAGGAACGATCTGACAGACTCCTATGGCTACACCTTC. Translated: CASRNDLTDSYGYTF. The chain uses TRBV3-1 (or the pseudogene TRBV3-2) and TRBJ1-2, with D possibly TRBD1 on 5 matching bases. Germline CDR1 LGHDT, CDR2 YNNKEL (reference sequence). The CDR3 is made up of 15 amino acids. V was trimmed by 6 bases and J by 4 bases, leaving 18 bases between them.

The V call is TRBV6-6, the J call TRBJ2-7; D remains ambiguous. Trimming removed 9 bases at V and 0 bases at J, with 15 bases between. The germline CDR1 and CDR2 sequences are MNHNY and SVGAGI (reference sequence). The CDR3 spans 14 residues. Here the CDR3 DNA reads TGTGCCAGTGCCCCCGACGGCCTCTCCTACGAGCAGTACTTC. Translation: CASAPDGLSYEQYF.

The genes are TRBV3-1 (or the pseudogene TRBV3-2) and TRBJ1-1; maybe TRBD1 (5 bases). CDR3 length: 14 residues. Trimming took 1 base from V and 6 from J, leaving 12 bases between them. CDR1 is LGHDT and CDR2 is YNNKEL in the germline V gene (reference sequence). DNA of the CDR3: TGTGCCAGCAGCCAAGGTCCAGGGATCGCTGAAGCTTTCTTT. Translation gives CASSQGPGIAEAFF.

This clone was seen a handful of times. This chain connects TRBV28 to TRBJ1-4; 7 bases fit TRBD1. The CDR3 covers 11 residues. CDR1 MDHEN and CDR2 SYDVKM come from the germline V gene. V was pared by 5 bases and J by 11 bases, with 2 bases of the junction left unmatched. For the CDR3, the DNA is TGTGCCAGCAGTGACAGGGATAAACTGTTTTTT. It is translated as CASSDRDKLFF.

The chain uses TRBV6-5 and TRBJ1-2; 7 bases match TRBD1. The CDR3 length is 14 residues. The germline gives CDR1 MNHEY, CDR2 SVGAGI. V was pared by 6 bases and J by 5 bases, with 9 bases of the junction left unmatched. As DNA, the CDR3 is TGTGCCAGCAGGGGGACAGTTGTATCTTATGGCTACACCTTC. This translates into CASRGTVVSYGYTF.

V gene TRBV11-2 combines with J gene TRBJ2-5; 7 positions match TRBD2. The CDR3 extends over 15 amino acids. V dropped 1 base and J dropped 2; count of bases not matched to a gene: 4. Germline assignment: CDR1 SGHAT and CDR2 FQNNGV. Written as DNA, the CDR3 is TGTGCCAGCAGCTTAGGGACGCGGGGGCAAGAGACCCAGTACTTC. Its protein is CASSLGTRGQETQYF.

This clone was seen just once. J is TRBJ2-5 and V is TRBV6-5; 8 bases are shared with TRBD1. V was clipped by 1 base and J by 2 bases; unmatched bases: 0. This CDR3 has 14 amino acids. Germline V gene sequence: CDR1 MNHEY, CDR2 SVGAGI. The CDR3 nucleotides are TGTGCCAGCAGTTACTGGGACAGGCAAGAGACCCAGTACTTC. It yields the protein CASSYWDRQETQYF.

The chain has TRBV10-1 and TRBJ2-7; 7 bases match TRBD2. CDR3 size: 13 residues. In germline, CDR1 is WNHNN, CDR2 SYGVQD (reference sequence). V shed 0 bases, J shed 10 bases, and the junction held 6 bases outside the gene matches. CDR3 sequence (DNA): TGCGCCAGCAGTGAGTCGCTACTAGCGATACAGTACTTC. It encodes CASSESLLAIQYF.

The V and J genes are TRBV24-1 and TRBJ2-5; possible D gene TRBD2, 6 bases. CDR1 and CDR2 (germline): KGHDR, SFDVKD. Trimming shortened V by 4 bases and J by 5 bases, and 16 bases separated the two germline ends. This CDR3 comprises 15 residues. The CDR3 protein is CATSEGARGSETQYF. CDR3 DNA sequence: TGTGCCACCAGTGAAGGGGCTCGGGGGTCGGAGACCCAGTACTTC.

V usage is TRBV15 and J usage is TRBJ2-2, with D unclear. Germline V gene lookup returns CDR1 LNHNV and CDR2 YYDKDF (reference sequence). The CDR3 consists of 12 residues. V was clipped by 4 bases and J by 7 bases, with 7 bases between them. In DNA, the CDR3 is TGTGCCACCAGCATCGGCATCGGGGAGCTGTTTTTT. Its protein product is CATSIGIGELFF.

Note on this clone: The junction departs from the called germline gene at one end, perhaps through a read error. CDR3 sequence reads: CASSIAGLDNQPQHF. The CDR3 coding sequence is TGTGCCAGCAGCATAGCCGGACTAGATAATCAGCCCCAGCATTTT. The chain joins TRBV7-2 to TRBJ1-5; D gene uncertain. CDR1 and CDR2 (germline): SGHTA, FQGNSA. This CDR3 region has 15 residues.

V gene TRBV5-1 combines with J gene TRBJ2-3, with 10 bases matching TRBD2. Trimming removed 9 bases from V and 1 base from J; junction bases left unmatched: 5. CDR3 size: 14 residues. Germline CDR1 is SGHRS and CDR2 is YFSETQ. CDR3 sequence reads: CATSGTSGTDTQYF. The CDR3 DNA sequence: TGCGCCACATCCGGGACTAGCGGCACAGATACGCAGTATTTT.

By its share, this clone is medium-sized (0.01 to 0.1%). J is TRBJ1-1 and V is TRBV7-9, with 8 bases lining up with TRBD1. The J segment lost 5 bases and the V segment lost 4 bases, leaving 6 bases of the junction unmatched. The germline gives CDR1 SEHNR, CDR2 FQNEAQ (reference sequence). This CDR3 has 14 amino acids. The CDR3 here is CASSYGQGGTEAFF. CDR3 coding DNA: TGTGCCAGCAGCTACGGACAGGGTGGTACTGAAGCTTTCTTT.

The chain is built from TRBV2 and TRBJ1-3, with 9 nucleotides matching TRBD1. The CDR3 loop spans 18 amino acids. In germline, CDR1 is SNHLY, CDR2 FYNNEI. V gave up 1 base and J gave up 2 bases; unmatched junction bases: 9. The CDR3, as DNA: TGTGCCAGCAGTGAAGTGTTATGGGGGGACAGGGCTGGAAACACCATATATTTT. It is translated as CASSEVLWGDRAGNTIYF.

The CDR3 DNA follows: TGCGCCAGCAGCTTGGGCGGGACACCCAAAGCTTTCTTT. The encoded protein is CASSLGGTPKAFF. The chain has TRBV5-1 and TRBJ1-1, with a possible D match to TRBD1 (6 bases). Per germline, CDR1 SGHRS and CDR2 YFSETQ. The CDR3 covers 13 residues. Trimming cost V 0 bases and J 9 bases, with 12 bases left between them.

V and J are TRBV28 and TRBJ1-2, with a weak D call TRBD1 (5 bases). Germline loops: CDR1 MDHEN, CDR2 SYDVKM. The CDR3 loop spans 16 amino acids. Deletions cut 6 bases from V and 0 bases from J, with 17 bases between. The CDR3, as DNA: TGTGCCAGCAGCCTCGCCCCAGGGTGGGCTAACTATGGCTACACCTTC. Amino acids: CASSLAPGWANYGYTF.

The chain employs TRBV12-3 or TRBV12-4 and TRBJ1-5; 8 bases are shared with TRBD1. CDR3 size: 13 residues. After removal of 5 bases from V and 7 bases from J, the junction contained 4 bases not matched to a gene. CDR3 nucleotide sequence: TGTGCCAGCAGTGCAGGGGGCGGACAGCCCCAGCATTTT. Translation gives CASSAGGGQPQHF.

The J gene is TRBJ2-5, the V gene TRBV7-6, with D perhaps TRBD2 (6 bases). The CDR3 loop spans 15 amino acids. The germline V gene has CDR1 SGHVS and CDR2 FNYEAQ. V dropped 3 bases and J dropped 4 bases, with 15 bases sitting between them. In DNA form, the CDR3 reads TGTGCCAGCAGCTTCGAGACTAGTGTGCCAGAGACCCAGTACTTC. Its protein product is CASSFETSVPETQYF.

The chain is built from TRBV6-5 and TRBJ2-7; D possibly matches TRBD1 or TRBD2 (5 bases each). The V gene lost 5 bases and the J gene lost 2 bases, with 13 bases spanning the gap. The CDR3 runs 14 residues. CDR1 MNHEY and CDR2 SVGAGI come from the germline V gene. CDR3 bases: TGTGCCAGCAGTCTCCGGGACGGCCCCTACGAGCAGTACTTC. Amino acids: CASSLRDGPYEQYF.

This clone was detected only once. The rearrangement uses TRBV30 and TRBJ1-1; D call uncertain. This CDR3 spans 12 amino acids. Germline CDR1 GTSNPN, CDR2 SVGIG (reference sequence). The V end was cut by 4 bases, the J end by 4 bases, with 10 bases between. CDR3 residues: CAWTYGRTEAFF. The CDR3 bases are TGTGCCTGGACCTATGGCCGCACTGAAGCTTTCTTT.